This entry is about one TCR beta chain. The clone's antigen remains unknown. No clone much larger than this one lies a single base away; base qualities are absent. The sample originates from a study of CD8 T cells in Susac syndrome (dated by TCRdb to the late 2010s). Some background on the complete study: Repertoire sequencing was used to test whether CD8+ T cell activation and differentiation in Susac syndrome was antigen driven. The study compared CD8+ T cell repertoire clonality among roughly eleven healthy donors, about 14 Susac syndrome patients and around 16 multiple sclerosis patients.

Peripheral blood CD8+ and CD4+ T cells from healthy donors, Susac syndrome patients and multiple sclerosis patients were profiled by high-throughput TCR beta sequencing. Treatment-naive patients with stable or active relapsing-remitting disease fulfilling revised McDonald criteria were used as multiple sclerosis controls. CD8+ TEMRA cells were enriched by FACS, while bulk CD8+ and CD4+ T cells were purified by magnetic negative isolation. Blood was drawn into EDTA tubes, processed within 24 hours, and PBMCs were isolated by density gradient centrifugation. PBMCs destined for TCR sequencing were cryopreserved in liquid nitrogen and later thawed in a 37 °C water bath. Purity of sorted or isolated CD4+, CD8+ and CD8+ TEMRA cells was at least 90%. RNA was extracted using the RNeasy kit, and about 0.45 to 1 microgram was reverse transcribed with random hexamers. The immunoSEQ multiplex PCR assay, covering 54 Vbeta and 13 Jbeta segments, was used to amplify TCR beta CDR3 regions. Bias from PCR amplification was corrected by using a synthetic template baseline for primer optimization and for computational correction. In the original analysis: Reads were annotated to V, D and J genes according to IMGT and were analyzed with immunoSEQ Analyzer, with only productive sequences retained. Clonality was computed as one minus Shannon entropy normalized by log2 of the number of productive unique sequences. For each patient and control, public and private clones were evaluated among the 100 most prevalent clones. Clones were defined as Susac-specific when absent from the healthy and MS cohorts, from fewer than 1,200 published viral clones and from other ImmuneACCESS disease sequences. Through fastp at Q25 and MiXCR, TCRdb rebuilt clones from the public reads, retaining in-frame beta chains. Records with the same CDR3 protein are collapsed into one entry carrying the most frequent genes and DNA. TCRdb assigned the V and J calls; the authors' analysis was not used. For this sample there are 78,000 or so distinct CDR3 sequences; about 95% appear just once. The top ten constitute roughly 0.42% of the sample.

The CDR3, from cysteine to phenylalanine, totals 15 residues. Only the CDR3 portion is preserved as DNA: 45 bases, with reading frame beginning at the first base. CDR1 and CDR2, looked up from the germline V gene, are SGHRS and YFSETQ. The junction shows trimming of 0 bases on V and 0 bases on J, plus 10 bases between the germline ends. General findings and caveats noted by the study authors: The study acknowledged that relatively few individuals were included in the TCR sequencing and HLA analysis.

Sequencing was done on a sample of CD8+ T cells from PBMCs. The TCR sequence derives from a human donor with multiple sclerosis. The chain is made from TRBV5-1 and TRBJ2-7, with the D gene not confidently named. The DNA is as follows: TGCGCCAGCAGCTTGGAACGGTGGAGCTCCTACGAGCAGTACTTC. Its translation reads: CASSLERWSSYEQYF.